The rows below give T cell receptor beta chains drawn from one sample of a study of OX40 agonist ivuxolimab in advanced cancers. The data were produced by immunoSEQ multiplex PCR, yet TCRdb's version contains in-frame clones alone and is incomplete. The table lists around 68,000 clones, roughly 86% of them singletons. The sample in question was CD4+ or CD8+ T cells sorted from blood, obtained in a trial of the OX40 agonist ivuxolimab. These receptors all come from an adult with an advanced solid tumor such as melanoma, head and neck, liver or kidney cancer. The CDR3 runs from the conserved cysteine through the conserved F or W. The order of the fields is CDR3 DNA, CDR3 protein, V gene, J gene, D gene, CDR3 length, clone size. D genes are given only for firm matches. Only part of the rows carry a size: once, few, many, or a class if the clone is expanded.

cdr3_nt: TGTGCCAGCAGTGAATTGGGACAGGGTAAAGGTTTATGGTTC; cdr3_aa: CASSELGQGKGLWF; v_call: TRBV6-1; j_call: TRBJ2-7; d_call: TRBD1; cdr3_length: 14; clone_size: -
cdr3_nt: TGTGCCAGCGGGTTAGTCAGGGGAGAGACCCAGTACTTC; cdr3_aa: CASGLVRGETQYF; v_call: TRBV2; j_call: TRBJ2-5; d_call: -; cdr3_length: 13; clone_size: -
cdr3_nt: TGTGCCCGAGGGATGAACACTGAAGCTTTCTTT; cdr3_aa: CARGMNTEAFF; v_call: TRBV30; j_call: TRBJ1-1; d_call: -; cdr3_length: 11; clone_size: few
cdr3_nt: TGTGCCAGCAGCGACGGGAGGGTCGTCACAGATACGCAGTATTTT; cdr3_aa: CASSDGRVVTDTQYF; v_call: TRBV16; j_call: TRBJ2-3; d_call: TRBD2; cdr3_length: 15; clone_size: -
cdr3_nt: TGTGCCATCAGTGGGGGACAGACCCGGAACACTGAAGCTTTCTTT; cdr3_aa: CAISGGQTRNTEAFF; v_call: TRBV10-3; j_call: TRBJ1-1; d_call: TRBD1; cdr3_length: 15; clone_size: once
cdr3_nt: TGTGCCACCAGCAGAGAGTCGGGACTAGCGGGAGGAAACTCCTACAATGAGCAGTTCTTC; cdr3_aa: CATSRESGLAGGNSYNEQFF; v_call: TRBV15; j_call: TRBJ2-1; d_call: TRBD2; cdr3_length: 20; clone_size: -
cdr3_nt: TGTGCCAGCAGTTTATACCCAGGGGCGGGCGGACAGCCCCAGCATTTT; cdr3_aa: CASSLYPGAGGQPQHF; v_call: TRBV28; j_call: TRBJ1-5; d_call: -; cdr3_length: 16; clone_size: -
cdr3_nt: TGTGCCAGCACGGGACGTAACACTGAAGCTTTCTTT; cdr3_aa: CASTGRNTEAFF; v_call: TRBV6-6; j_call: TRBJ1-1; d_call: -; cdr3_length: 12; clone_size: -
cdr3_nt: TGCAGCGTTGCGGTTGCGGGTGGGGAGCGAAGCACTGAAGCTTTCTTT; cdr3_aa: CSVAVAGGERSTEAFF; v_call: TRBV29-1; j_call: TRBJ1-1; d_call: -; cdr3_length: 16; clone_size: once
cdr3_nt: TGTGCCAGCAGTAGGGACCGAACGAAGCGTGAAGCTTTCTTT; cdr3_aa: CASSRDRTKREAFF; v_call: TRBV7-9; j_call: TRBJ1-1; d_call: -; cdr3_length: 14; clone_size: -
cdr3_nt: TGTGCCTGGAGTGTTGTCGGGAGTGGTCCGCCTTACAATGAGCAGTTCTTC; cdr3_aa: CAWSVVGSGPPYNEQFF; v_call: TRBV30; j_call: TRBJ2-1; d_call: -; cdr3_length: 17; clone_size: -
cdr3_nt: TGTGCCACCAGCGTACAGGGGGCTAAGAACACCATATATTTT; cdr3_aa: CATSVQGAKNTIYF; v_call: TRBV15; j_call: TRBJ1-3; d_call: TRBD1; cdr3_length: 14; clone_size: -
cdr3_nt: TGCGCCAGCAGCCAAGATGCGCTAGCGGGGTTAGCCAAAAACATTCAGTACTTC; cdr3_aa: CASSQDALAGLAKNIQYF; v_call: TRBV4-1; j_call: TRBJ2-4; d_call: TRBD2; cdr3_length: 18; clone_size: few
cdr3_nt: TGTGCCAGCAGTTACTCGATGGGACAGACCTACGAGCAGTACTTC; cdr3_aa: CASSYSMGQTYEQYF; v_call: TRBV6-5; j_call: TRBJ2-7; d_call: TRBD1; cdr3_length: 15; clone_size: few
cdr3_nt: TGCGCCAGCAGCGTTAATAGCGGGGTCTATGAGCAGTTCTTC; cdr3_aa: CASSVNSGVYEQFF; v_call: TRBV5-1; j_call: TRBJ2-1; d_call: TRBD2; cdr3_length: 14; clone_size: -
cdr3_nt: TGTGCCAGCAGCCGCCCGGACGGACTCTCTTATGGCTACACCTTC; cdr3_aa: CASSRPDGLSYGYTF; v_call: TRBV11-2; j_call: TRBJ1-2; d_call: -; cdr3_length: 15; clone_size: -
cdr3_nt: TGTGCCAGCAGTAGGACTAGCGGCTTCACAGATACGCAGTATTTT; cdr3_aa: CASSRTSGFTDTQYF; v_call: TRBV6-4; j_call: TRBJ2-3; d_call: TRBD2; cdr3_length: 15; clone_size: -